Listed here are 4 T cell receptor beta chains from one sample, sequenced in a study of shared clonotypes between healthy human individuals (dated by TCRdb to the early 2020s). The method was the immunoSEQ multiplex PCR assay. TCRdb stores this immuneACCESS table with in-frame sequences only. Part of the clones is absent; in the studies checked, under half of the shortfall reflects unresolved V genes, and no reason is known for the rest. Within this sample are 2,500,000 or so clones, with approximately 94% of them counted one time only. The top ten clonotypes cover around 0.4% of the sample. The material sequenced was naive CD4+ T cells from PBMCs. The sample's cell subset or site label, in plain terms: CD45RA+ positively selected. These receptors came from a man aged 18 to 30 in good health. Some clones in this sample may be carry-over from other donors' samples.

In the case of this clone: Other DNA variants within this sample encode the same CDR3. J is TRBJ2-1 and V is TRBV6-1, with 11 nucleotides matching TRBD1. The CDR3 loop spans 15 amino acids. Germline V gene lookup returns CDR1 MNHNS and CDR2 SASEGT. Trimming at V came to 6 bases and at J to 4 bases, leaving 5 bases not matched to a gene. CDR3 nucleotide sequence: TGTGCCAGCAGCGCTGGGACAGGGGGATACAATGAGCAGTTCTTC. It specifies CASSAGTGGYNEQFF.

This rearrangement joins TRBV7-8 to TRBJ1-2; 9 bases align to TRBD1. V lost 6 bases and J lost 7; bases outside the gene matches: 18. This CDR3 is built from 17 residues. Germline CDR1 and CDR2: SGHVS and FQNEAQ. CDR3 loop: CASSQGGTGFLMGGYTF. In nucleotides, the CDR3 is TGTGCCAGCAGTCAAGGGGGGACAGGGTTTCTTATGGGTGGCTACACCTTC.

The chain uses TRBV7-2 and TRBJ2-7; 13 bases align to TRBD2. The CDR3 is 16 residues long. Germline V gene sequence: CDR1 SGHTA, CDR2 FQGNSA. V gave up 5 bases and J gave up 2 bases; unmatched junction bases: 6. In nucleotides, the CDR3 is TGTGCCAGCAGCCCTCGAACTAGCGGGAGGGCCTACGAGCAGTACTTC. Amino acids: CASSPRTSGRAYEQYF.

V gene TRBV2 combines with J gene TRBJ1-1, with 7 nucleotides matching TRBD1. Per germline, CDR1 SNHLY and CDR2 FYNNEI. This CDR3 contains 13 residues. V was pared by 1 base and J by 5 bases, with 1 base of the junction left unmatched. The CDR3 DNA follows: TGTGCCAGCAGTGAAGAACAGGGGACTGAAGCTTTCTTT. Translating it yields CASSEEQGTEAFF.